This is a list of T cell receptor beta chains from one sample in a study of CD8+ T cells in alopecia areata. Only in-frame clones appear in the TCRdb table, and some are missing; sequencing was by immunoSEQ multiplex PCR. The data hold some 4,000 clones, with 60% to 75% observed a single time. The specimen was skin, collected at week 24, from a patient treated with tofacitinib. These receptor sequences come from a human donor with alopecia areata. Both conserved end residues are part of each CDR3. The D gene is left open where the match is weak. Clone sizes are given selectively: once, few, many, or a class where the clone is expanded.

clone size	D gene	V gene	J gene	CDR3 length	CDR3 protein	CDR3 DNA
NA	NA	TRBV27	TRBJ1-5	14	CASSLEVTGQPQHF	TGTGCCAGCAGTTTGGAAGTAACGGGTCAGCCCCAGCATTTT
few	NA	TRBV6-9	TRBJ1-1	14	CASSYFQMNTEAFF	TGTGCCAGCAGTTACTTCCAAATGAACACTGAAGCTTTCTTT
NA	NA	TRBV5-4	TRBJ1-2	13	CASSFGWEDGYTF	TGTGCCAGCAGCTTCGGGTGGGAGGATGGCTACACCTTC
once	TRBD1	TRBV5-8	TRBJ2-7	15	CASSFRDRVTYEQYF	TGTGCCAGCAGCTTCCGGGACAGGGTGACCTACGAGCAGTACTTC
NA	NA	TRBV5-1	TRBJ2-2	16	CASSHLWGANTGELFF	TGCGCCAGCAGCCACTTATGGGGGGCGAACACCGGGGAGCTGTTTTTT
few	TRBD2	TRBV29-1	TRBJ2-3	16	CSVEGTSGGAVGAQYF	TGCAGCGTTGAAGGGACTAGCGGGGGGGCCGTTGGTGCGCAGTATTTT
NA	NA	TRBV11-1	TRBJ1-2	14	CASSLAQGNYGYSF	TGTGCCAGCAGCTTAGCGCAGGGGAACTATGGCTACTCCTTC
NA	TRBD2	TRBV19	TRBJ2-5	17	CASSPLVSGGPQETQYF	TGTGCCAGTAGCCCTTTGGTGAGCGGGGGCCCCCAAGAGACCCAGTACTTC
NA	TRBD2	TRBV4-1	TRBJ2-3	17	CASSPRPGLAPGDTQYF	TGCGCCAGCAGCCCTAGACCGGGACTAGCCCCGGGAGATACGCAGTATTTT
NA	TRBD1	TRBV5-1	TRBJ2-7	15	CASSVFPGQVYEQYF	TGCGCCAGCAGCGTGTTTCCCGGACAGGTCTACGAGCAGTACTTC
NA	NA	TRBV6-6	TRBJ1-1	13	CASSYGENTEAFF	TGTGCCAGCAGTTACGGAGAGAACACTGAAGCTTTCTTT
NA	NA	TRBV28	TRBJ1-5	14	CASSFGQTYQPQHF	TGTGCCAGCAGTTTCGGGCAGACCTATCAGCCCCAGCATTTT
few	NA	TRBV28	TRBJ1-2	14	CASSLYRDPYGYTF	TGTGCCAGCAGTTTGTATAGGGACCCCTATGGCTACACCTTC
NA	NA	TRBV15	TRBJ2-3	12	CATSRESDTQYF	TGTGCCACCAGCAGAGAGTCGGATACGCAGTATTTT
NA	NA	TRBV11-2	TRBJ2-3	14	CASSLNTRVDTQYF	TGTGCCAGCAGCTTAAATACTAGGGTGGATACGCAGTATTTT
NA	NA	TRBV6-5	TRBJ1-1	15	CASSYSRGWGTEAFF	TGTGCCAGCAGTTACAGCAGGGGTTGGGGCACTGAAGCTTTCTTT
NA	NA	TRBV5-1	TRBJ1-3	14	CASSFGDPGNAIYF	TGCGCCAGCAGTTTCGGGGACCCTGGAAACGCCATATATTTT
NA	NA	TRBV5-7	TRBJ1-1	12	CASSFGSSEAFF	TGTGCCAGCAGCTTTGGTAGCTCTGAAGCTTTCTTT
NA	NA	TRBV6-5	TRBJ2-7	15	CASSYSFVKPYEQYF	TGTGCCAGCAGTTACTCTTTTGTGAAACCCTACGAGCAGTACTTC
few	NA	TRBV5-4	TRBJ1-4	16	CASSSDPTEANEKLFF	TGTGCCAGCAGCTCGGACCCGACTGAGGCTAATGAAAAACTGTTTTTT
once	TRBD1	TRBV14	TRBJ2-1	15	CASSQRQGVYNEQFF	TGTGCCAGCAGCCAACGACAGGGGGTCTACAATGAGCAGTTCTTC
NA	TRBD2	TRBV5-1	TRBJ2-3	16	CASSLTLAGGLATQYF	TGCGCCAGCAGCCTAACACTAGCGGGGGGTTTGGCTACGCAGTATTTT
NA	TRBD2	TRBV7-9	TRBJ2-1	18	CASSLWRQSGGEYNEQFF	TGTGCCAGCAGCTTATGGCGGCAGAGCGGGGGGGAATACAATGAGCAGTTCTTC
NA	TRBD2	TRBV2	TRBJ2-1	14	CASSASGGTNEQFF	TGTGCCAGCAGTGCTAGCGGGGGGACCAATGAGCAGTTCTTC
NA	NA	TRBV4-2	TRBJ2-7	14	CASGAGLHERVQYF	TGTGCCAGCGGCGCGGGACTCCACGAACGGGTGCAGTACTTC
NA	NA	TRBV6-5	TRBJ1-2	14	CASKMGGRNYGYTF	TGTGCCAGCAAGATGGGAGGGAGGAACTATGGCTACACCTTC
NA	NA	TRBV29-1	TRBJ1-4	15	CSVDEPFGTHEKLFF	TGCAGCGTTGATGAACCTTTCGGGACTCATGAAAAACTGTTTTTT
NA	TRBD1	TRBV6-5	TRBJ1-1	13	CASSRDRAAEAFF	TGTGCCAGCAGCCGTGACAGGGCCGCTGAAGCTTTCTTT
NA	NA	TRBV11-2	TRBJ2-7	11	CASSLVGFTLF	TGTGCCAGCAGCTTAGTAGGTTTTACCCTCTTC
once	TRBD2	TRBV2	TRBJ2-7	14	CASSQPGTIPEQYF	TGTGCCAGCAGCCAACCCGGGACTATCCCCGAGCAGTACTTC
NA	NA	TRBV5-4	TRBJ2-2	14	CASSLDSNTGELFF	TGTGCCAGCAGTCTGGACAGTAACACCGGGGAGCTGTTTTTT
once	TRBD1	TRBV28	TRBJ2-1	15	CASSSPGQDYNEQFF	TGTGCCAGCAGTTCCCCGGGACAGGACTACAATGAGCAGTTCTTC
NA	NA	TRBV10-3	TRBJ2-7	13	CAISKQVSYEQYF	TGTGCCATCAGCAAACAGGTGTCCTACGAGCAGTACTTC
NA	NA	TRBV6-6	TRBJ2-7	15	CASNRWDGYSYEQYF	TGTGCCAGCAACAGGTGGGACGGCTACTCCTACGAGCAGTACTTC
NA	NA	TRBV5-1	TRBJ2-7	14	CASSLVGGDYEQYF	TGCGCCAGCAGCTTGGTTGGCGGGGATTACGAGCAGTACTTC
NA	NA	TRBV7-9	TRBJ1-2	12	CASKGGLDCRTF	TGTGCCAGCAAGGGGGGCCTCGACTGCCGCACCTTC
few	TRBD1	TRBV10-3	TRBJ2-1	15	CAISDRDRGYNEQFF	TGTGCCATCAGTGACCGGGACAGGGGTTACAATGAGCAGTTCTTC
few	NA	TRBV19	TRBJ1-5	18	CASSMGASYRDGNQPQHF	TGTGCCAGTAGTATGGGGGCTTCTTATCGAGACGGCAATCAGCCCCAGCATTTT
NA	NA	TRBV7-2	TRBJ1-1	14	CASSLDQGNTEAFF	TGTGCCAGCAGCCTAGATCAAGGAAACACTGAAGCTTTCTTT
NA	NA	TRBV7-6	TRBJ2-4	14	CASSLKEDGHRKYF	TGTGCCAGCAGCTTAAAGGAGGACGGGCATAGAAAGTACTTC
NA	NA	TRBV6-5	TRBJ1-5	12	CASRPGTGPQHF	TGTGCCAGCAGACCCGGGACCGGGCCCCAGCATTTT
NA	NA	TRBV19	TRBJ2-1	11	CASSMRDEQFF	TGTGCCAGTAGTATGCGGGATGAGCAGTTCTTC
NA	NA	TRBV28	TRBJ1-5	16	CASSQGGRDSNQPQHF	TGTGCCAGCTCCCAAGGTGGGAGGGATAGCAATCAGCCCCAGCATTTT
NA	TRBD2	TRBV7-3	TRBJ2-1	17	CASSPPERGISYNEQFF	TGTGCCAGCAGCCCTCCCGAGCGGGGTATCTCCTACAATGAGCAGTTCTTC
NA	NA	TRBV28	TRBJ2-2	14	CASSRGQSTGELFF	TGTGCCAGCAGCCGCGGACAGAGCACCGGGGAGCTGTTTTTT
NA	NA	TRBV2	TRBJ2-7	11	CASSILPQGYF	TGTGCCAGCAGTATCCTTCCCCAGGGGTACTTC
NA	NA	TRBV6-6	TRBJ1-1	12	CASSYRNTEAFF	TGTGCCAGCAGTTATCGCAACACTGAAGCTTTCTTT
NA	TRBD1	TRBV7-9	TRBJ1-2	17	CASSLAEKTGTFYGYTF	TGTGCCAGCAGCTTAGCGGAAAAGACAGGGACCTTCTATGGCTACACCTTC
NA	NA	TRBV15	TRBJ2-5	12	CATSRDGVDQYF	TGTGCCACCAGCAGAGATGGGGTAGACCAGTACTTC
NA	NA	TRBV5-4	TRBJ1-5	14	CASSRYGGNQPQHF	TGTGCCAGCAGCAGGTATGGTGGGAATCAGCCCCAGCATTTT
large	TRBD2	TRBV28	TRBJ2-7	17	CASRPGLAGGYSYEQYF	TGTGCCAGCAGGCCCGGACTAGCGGGGGGATACTCCTACGAGCAGTACTTC
few	TRBD1	TRBV4-3	TRBJ2-4	15	CASSQVEGASNIQYF	TGCGCCAGCAGCCAAGTAGAGGGGGCAAGTAACATTCAGTACTTC
NA	NA	TRBV30	TRBJ2-5	15	CAWAPPRPSVETQYF	TGTGCCTGGGCCCCTCCTCGGCCCTCGGTAGAGACCCAGTACTTC
NA	NA	TRBV4-1	TRBJ2-7	13	CASSHQNVGEQYF	TGCGCCAGCAGCCATCAAAACGTCGGCGAGCAGTACTTC
once	NA	TRBV5-6	TRBJ1-1	14	CASSLNTGYTEAFF	TGTGCCAGCAGCTTGAATACAGGGTACACTGAAGCTTTCTTT
few	NA	TRBV18	TRBJ1-5	15	CASSEAFGGNQPQHF	TGTGCCAGCTCAGAGGCTTTCGGGGGCAATCAGCCCCAGCATTTT